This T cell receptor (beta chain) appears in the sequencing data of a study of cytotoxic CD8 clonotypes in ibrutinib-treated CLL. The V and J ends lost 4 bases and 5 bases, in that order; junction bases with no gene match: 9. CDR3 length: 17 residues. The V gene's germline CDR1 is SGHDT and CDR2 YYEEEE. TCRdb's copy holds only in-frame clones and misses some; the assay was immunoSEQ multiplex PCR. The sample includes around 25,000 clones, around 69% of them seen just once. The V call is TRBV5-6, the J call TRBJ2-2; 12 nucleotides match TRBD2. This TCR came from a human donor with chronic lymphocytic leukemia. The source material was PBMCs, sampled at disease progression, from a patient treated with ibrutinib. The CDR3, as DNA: TGTGCCAGCAGCGCCACTCCTAGCGGGGGGGCTACCGGGGAGCTGTTTTTT. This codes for CASSATPSGGATGELFF.